Below, 16 T cell receptor beta chains from the same sample are listed, as sequenced in a study of post-analysis software for immune sequencing data. Study-level findings and limits: Comparison of patients with controls showed 5 or 6 TRBV segments more frequent in patients, TRBV5-6, TRBV5-1 and TRBV20-1 among them.

Each TCR beta cDNA library carried unique molecular identifiers. TCRdb redid the calling of the PCR reads with MiXCR, one entry per CDR3 protein. The profile shows about 460,000 distinct CDR3 sequences, nearly 45% of them singletons. For these receptors, no antigen is known. Material: blood. These receptors originate from a girl aged 10 to 17 with multiple sclerosis.

The chain has TRBV27 and TRBJ2-5; TRBD2 might be the D (5 bases). The assigned J gene may be wrong: the sequence end matches TRBJ2-7 better. This CDR3 comprises 12 residues. The V gene's germline CDR1 is MNHEY and CDR2 SMNVEV (reference sequence). The CDR3 loop reads CASSRLLGEQYF. The CDR3 DNA reads TGTGCCAGCAGCCGACTACTGGGCGAGCAGTACTTC.

This sequence joins TRBV9 and TRBJ2-3, with D maybe TRBD2 (5 bases). The CDR3 has 16 residues. Trimming cost V 2 bases and J 2 bases, with 15 bases left between them. Germline V lookup: CDR1 SGDLS, CDR2 YYNGEE. The CDR3 sequence: CASSVSGVGNTDTQYF. The DNA for the CDR3 is TGTGCCAGCAGCGTTTCCGGGGTTGGGAACACAGATACGCAGTATTTT. Full variable domain (outside the CDR3, taken from reference TRBV9 and TRBJ2-3): DSGVTQTPKHLITATGQRVTLRCSPRSGDLSVYWYQQSLDQGLQFLIQYYNGEERAKGNILERFSAQQFPDLHSELNLSSLELGDSALYFCASSVSGVGNTDTQYFGPGTRLTVL.

The J gene is TRBJ1-5, the V gene TRBV27, with D uncertain. CDR1 is MNHEY, CDR2 SMNVEV, per germline (reference sequence). V dropped 7 bases and J dropped 2 bases, with 6 bases sitting between them. The CDR3 extends over 12 amino acids. CDR3 nucleotide sequence: TGTGCCAGCAAGGACGGCAATCAGCCCCAGCATTTT. Its protein product is CASKDGNQPQHF.

The rearrangement uses TRBV7-6 and TRBJ1-2; 10 bases map to TRBD1. This CDR3 comprises 13 residues. The V and J ends lost 5 bases and 6 bases, in that order; junction bases with no gene match: 3. Germline CDR1 is SGHVS and CDR2 is FNYEAQ. CDR3 protein: CASSPDRGHGYTF. The CDR3 DNA is TGTGCCAGCAGCCCAGACAGGGGGCATGGCTACACCTTC.

The CDR3 DNA reads TGCAGTGCTAGCGGCCAAGGACAGGGCAACTATGGCTACACCTTC. Amino acids: CSASGQGQGNYGYTF. The chain carries TRBV20-1 and TRBJ1-2, with 8 bases matching TRBD1. CDR3 length: 15 amino acids. Germline V gene sequence: CDR1 DFQATT, CDR2 SNEGSKA (reference sequence). The junction had 8 bases not matched to a gene; V was cut back by 3 bases and J by 2 bases.

The chain recombines TRBV2 with TRBJ2-1; 7 bases map to TRBD1. With 8 bases clipped from V and 3 bases from J, the junction kept 1 base outside the gene matches. Germline CDR1 is SNHLY and CDR2 is FYNNEI. The CDR3 is 12 residues long. The CDR3 sequence: CASGTDYNEQFF. For the CDR3, the DNA is TGTGCCAGCGGGACAGACTACAATGAGCAGTTCTTC.

The gene calls are TRBV20-1 and TRBJ2-1, with 8 nucleotides matching TRBD2. Germline CDR1 reads DFQATT; CDR2 reads SNEGSKA (reference sequence). After removal of 5 bases from V and 1 base from J, the junction contained 19 bases not matched to a gene. The CDR3 is 19 residues long. CDR3 amino acids: CSAQGSTSDLPGSYNEQFF. Here the CDR3 DNA reads TGCAGTGCTCAAGGATCGACTAGCGATTTGCCCGGGTCCTACAATGAGCAGTTCTTC.

The V and J genes are TRBV7-9 and TRBJ2-3; 7 nucleotides match TRBD2. The CDR3 extends over 15 amino acids. V gave up 5 bases and J gave up 7 bases; unmatched junction bases: 12. Germline CDR1 reads SEHNR; CDR2 reads FQNEAQ (reference sequence). Written as DNA, the CDR3 is TGTGCCAGCAGCGCCAAGTGGGGGGGGTTGAATACGCAGTATTTT. Translating gives CASSAKWGGLNTQYF.

This chain uses TRBV12-3 or TRBV12-4 with TRBJ2-6; no definite D call. The V gene lost 5 bases and the J gene lost 3 bases, with 11 bases spanning the gap. The CDR3 totals 15 residues. The CDR3 protein is CASSPSPGGANVLTF. The CDR3 DNA sequence: TGTGCCAGCAGTCCCAGCCCGGGTGGGGCCAACGTCCTGACTTTC.

This clonotype turned up a few times. The genes are TRBV29-1 and TRBJ2-7, with 11 bases that match TRBD1. V gave up 1 base and J gave up 3 bases; unmatched junction bases: 2. Germline CDR1 is SQVTM and CDR2 is ANQGSEA. The CDR3 has 14 residues. The CDR3: CSVEGTGGFYEQYF. CDR3 nucleotides: TGCAGCGTTGAAGGGACAGGGGGCTTCTACGAGCAGTACTTC.

V is TRBV2 and J is TRBJ2-3, with TRBD1 identical over 8 bases. Germline CDR1 reads SNHLY; CDR2 reads FYNNEI. V gave up 2 bases and J gave up 6 bases; unmatched junction bases: 7. The CDR3 is 15 residues long. The chain's CDR3 is CASSENRGSLDTQYF. DNA of the CDR3: TGTGCCAGCAGTGAAAACAGGGGGAGCCTGGATACGCAGTATTTT.

This chain connects TRBV10-3 to TRBJ2-7; maybe TRBD1 (5 bases). The assigned J gene may be wrong: the sequence end matches TRBJ2-5 better. The CDR3 is 15 residues long. The germline V gene has CDR1 ENHRY and CDR2 SYGVKD. The CDR3 protein is CAISERVRVTETQYF. The CDR3 DNA sequence: TGTGCCATCAGTGAGCGGGTCAGGGTCACAGAGACCCAGTACTTC.

The CDR3 protein is CASSADSDARPQHF. CDR3 bases: TGTGCCAGCAGCGCGGACAGTGACGCGCGGCCCCAGCATTTT. V gene TRBV7-8 combines with J gene TRBJ1-5, with D possibly TRBD1 on 6 matching bases. Germline V lookup: CDR1 SGHVS, CDR2 FQNEAQ. The CDR3 covers 14 residues. Trimming shortened V by 5 bases and J by 9 bases, and 17 bases separated the two germline ends.

This clonotype was counted between two and nine times. This chain links TRBV20-1 with TRBJ2-7; D gene ambiguous. The J call is in doubt because the DNA end fits TRBJ2-5 better. The CDR3 loop spans 12 amino acids. The V gene's germline CDR1 is DFQATT and CDR2 SNEGSKA (reference sequence). CDR3 sequence (DNA): TGCAGTGCTAGATTCCGGGAAGAGACCCAGTACTTC. Encoded protein: CSARFREETQYF.

The genes are TRBV28 and TRBJ2-1, with TRBD1 as a possible D gene (5 bases). V was trimmed by 7 bases and J by 7 bases, leaving 17 bases between them. The CDR3 consists of 14 residues. The germline V gene encodes CDR1 MDHEN and CDR2 SYDVKM. The CDR3 sequence is CASTFQGDTNEQFF. CDR3 sequence (DNA): TGTGCCAGCACCTTCCAGGGTGATACTAATGAGCAGTTCTTC.

CDR3: CAGGSSGPYEQYF. DNA for the CDR3: TGTGCCGGCGGAAGTTCAGGGCCCTACGAGCAGTACTTC. The rearrangement joins TRBV28 to TRBJ2-5; tentatively, D is TRBD1 (5 bases). The DNA end is a closer match to TRBJ2-7, so the J assignment may be wrong. Germline loops: CDR1 MDHEN, CDR2 SYDVKM. This CDR3 has 13 amino acids.